These T cell receptor beta chains were read from a single sample in a study of blood T cell repertoires in COVID-19. Sequenced by immunoSEQ multiplex PCR; TCRdb stores in-frame clones only, minus some. The table lists roughly 250,000 clones, approximately 90% of them singletons. Sequencing was carried out using peripheral blood. These receptors were collected from a man aged 60 to 75 who had recovered from COVID-19. Each CDR3 is given with its conserved first and last residue. D genes are given only for firm matches. Clone size is stated in some rows and not others, as once, few, many or a class when expanded.

>TRBJ1-5|.|TRBV19|.
TGTGCCAGTACCCAGGGAAGTCAGCCCCAGCATTTT
CASTQGSQPQHF
>TRBJ1-3|.|TRBV6-5|.
TGTGCCAGCAGTTACGTAGGAGGGCACTCTGGAAACACCATATATTTT
CASSYVGGHSGNTIYF
>TRBJ2-3|once|TRBV11-2|TRBD2
TGTGCCAGCAGCTCCCCGGGACTAGCGGGGGGAGGCACAGATACGCAGTATTTT
CASSSPGLAGGGTDTQYF
>TRBJ2-5|.|TRBV7-8|.
TGTGCCAGCAGCCCATCTAGCGCCACGGGGACCCAGTACTTC
CASSPSSATGTQYF
>TRBJ1-4|.|TRBV9|TRBD1
TGTGCCAGCAGCGTAGAGACAGGGTTGGGTAATGAAAAACTGTTTTTT
CASSVETGLGNEKLFF
>TRBJ1-2|.|TRBV30|.
TGTGCCTGGAGTGTAAGCAGGGGTGGTGGCTACACCTTC
CAWSVSRGGGYTF
>TRBJ1-2|.|TRBV24-1|.
TGTGCCACCAGTGACCTCAGGACTGGCTATGGCTACACCTTC
CATSDLRTGYGYTF
>TRBJ1-3|.|TRBV6-5|TRBD1
TGTGCCAGCAGTTTCGACAGGGCACTCTCTGGAAACACCATATATTTT
CASSFDRALSGNTIYF
>TRBJ2-1|.|TRBV5-6|TRBD1
TGTGCCAGCAGCTTACAGGGGGGCACCTACAATGAGCAGTTCTTC
CASSLQGGTYNEQFF
>TRBJ1-2|.|TRBV9|.
TGTGCCAGCAGCCCGGACGGGGATGGCTACACCTTC
CASSPDGDGYTF
>TRBJ1-4|.|TRBV27|.
TGTGCCAGCGCCTTACAGGGCGCAACTAATGAAAAACTGTTTTTT
CASALQGATNEKLFF
>TRBJ2-5|.|TRBV18|TRBD1
TGTGCCATCACTCACCTATGGTTACAGGGGCTTAGGGAGACCCAGTACTTC
CAITHLWLQGLRETQYF
>TRBJ2-7|.|TRBV11-1|TRBD1
TGTGCCAGCAGCTTAGAGACAGGGGAAGGCTACGAGCAGTACTTC
CASSLETGEGYEQYF
>TRBJ1-5|.|TRBV20-1|.
TGCAGTGCTAGTACAGGGAATCAGCCCCAGCATTTT
CSASTGNQPQHF
>TRBJ2-1|.|TRBV4-2|TRBD1
TGTGCCAGCAGCCAAGAAGGGGGCAGTCATTTCAATGAGCAGTTCTTC
CASSQEGGSHFNEQFF
>TRBJ2-2|.|TRBV4-2|.
TGTGCCAGCAGCCCGGTGGCCGGGGAGCTGTTTTTT
CASSPVAGELFF
>TRBJ1-1|.|TRBV19|.
TGTGCCAGTAAAACGACGGGGTCGAACACTGAAGCTTTCTTT
CASKTTGSNTEAFF
>TRBJ2-7|few|TRBV11-2|.
TGTGCCAGCAGCTTAGATCGAAATCCAGGTCTCCGCGAGCAGTACTTC
CASSLDRNPGLREQYF
>TRBJ2-3|.|TRBV15|TRBD1
TGTGCCACCAGCAGAAAAGGACAGGAGATTACAGATACGCAGTATTTT
CATSRKGQEITDTQYF
>TRBJ1-2|.|TRBV7-9|TRBD1
TGTGCCAGCAGCTCGGGACAGAGTGTGTATGGCTACACCTTC
CASSSGQSVYGYTF
>TRBJ1-1|.|TRBV4-1|.
TGCGCCAGCAGCCAAAAAACAAGGAACACTGAAGCTTTCTTT
CASSQKTRNTEAFF
>TRBJ1-1|.|TRBV28|.
TGTGCCAGCAGTTTATACCGGGTGGCGGCTTTCTTT
CASSLYRVAAFF
>TRBJ2-4|.|TRBV3-1/TRBV3-2|.
TGTGCCAGCAGCCCCGGGGGACTAGCCAAAAACATTCAGTACTTC
CASSPGGLAKNIQYF
>TRBJ1-2|.|TRBV6-2/TRBV6-3|TRBD1
TGTGCCAGCAGTACCTCGGGACAGGGGGCGAAAGGCTACACCTTC
CASSTSGQGAKGYTF
>TRBJ2-7|once|TRBV5-1|TRBD1
TGCGCCAGCAGCTTGGAAGTAGGGGGCTCCGAGCAGTACTTC
CASSLEVGGSEQYF
>TRBJ2-2|.|TRBV18|TRBD1
TGTGCCAGCTCATCATCTGGGACAGGACGGAACACCGGGGAGCTGTTTTTT
CASSSSGTGRNTGELFF
>TRBJ1-4|.|TRBV7-9|.
TGTGCCAGCAGCCATACCCAGGGCAACAGAGAAAAACTGTTTTTT
CASSHTQGNREKLFF
>TRBJ1-2|once|TRBV5-1|.
TGCGCCAGCAGCTTGCAATCGGAACTCATGAGCGATGGCTACACCTTC
CASSLQSELMSDGYTF
>TRBJ2-5|.|TRBV7-3|.
TGTGCCAGCAGCTTAAGCAGCCAAGAGACCCAGTACTTC
CASSLSSQETQYF
>TRBJ2-7|.|TRBV18|.
TGTGCCAGCCCTACCCCGGGTGGGTACGAGCAGTACTTC
CASPTPGGYEQYF
>TRBJ1-2|.|TRBV6-5|.
TGTGCCAGCAGCCCACAACTCGGGATTAACTATGGCTACACCTTC
CASSPQLGINYGYTF
>TRBJ1-2|.|TRBV29-1|.
TGCAGCGTCGAGAAGGGCGTACAGGGCGGCGGCTACACCTTC
CSVEKGVQGGGYTF